The 8 T cell receptor beta chains listed next were all sequenced from one sample in a study of T cells after yellow fever vaccination (dated by TCRdb to about 2019). Taken with the paper, the label for treatment or condition translates to: live attenuated yellow fever vaccine strain. The method was 5' RACE. Data came from an Illumina NovaSeq 6000. In TCRdb, the public reads were trimmed at Q25 with fastp and aligned with MiXCR, with productive beta chains retained. Each record represents a unique CDR3 protein, reported with the most common genes and DNA among its rows. In this sample the table shows around 260,000 distinct CDR3 sequences, around 4.9% of which occur a single time. The top ten clonotypes cover 2.5% to 4% of the sample. The material was CD4+ T cells sorted from PBMCs, obtained on the day of the yellow fever booster vaccination. Receptors were obtained from a man in his late teens or twenties who received the YFV17D yellow fever vaccine.

This clonotype was observed many times. The chain has TRBV11-2 and TRBJ2-1; 7 nucleotides line up with TRBD1. V lost 0 bases, J lost 5 bases, and 4 bases stayed unmatched. Germline lookup yields CDR1 SGHAT and CDR2 FQNNGV. CDR3 length: 15 amino acids. The CDR3 is CASSLETGTDNEQFF. CDR3 nucleotide sequence: TGTGCCAGCAGCTTAGAGACCGGGACAGACAATGAGCAGTTCTTC.

This clonotype was counted between two and nine times. The chain is built from TRBV20-1 and TRBJ2-3, with 8 bases fitting TRBD1. CDR1 is DFQATT, CDR2 SNEGSKA, per germline (reference sequence). The CDR3 extends over 11 amino acids. Trimming cost V 5 bases and J 10 bases; bases outside gene matches: 5. CDR3 protein: CSALEDRAQYF. For the CDR3, the DNA is TGCAGTGCTTTGGAGGACAGGGCGCAGTATTTT.

This clonotype has ten or more counts. The chain recombines TRBV20-1 with TRBJ2-4; 8 nucleotides line up with TRBD2. This CDR3 region has 16 residues. Trimming removed 2 bases from V and 6 bases from J; junction bases left unmatched: 12. Germline values: CDR1 DFQATT, CDR2 SNEGSKA (reference sequence). The CDR3 sequence: CSARSSGGGALNIQYF. The CDR3 DNA sequence: TGCAGTGCTAGATCAAGCGGGGGAGGGGCGCTAAACATTCAGTACTTC.

This clonotype occurred a few times. The J gene is TRBJ1-1, the V gene TRBV6-5, with no clear D. The V end lost 4 bases, the J end lost 0 bases, and 6 bases lay between the germline ends. The CDR3 runs to 13 residues. Germline V CDR1 and CDR2: MNHEY, SVGAGI. CDR3 in DNA: TGTGCCAGCAGTTCAACACTGAACACTGAAGCTTTCTTT. It translates to CASSSTLNTEAFF.

This clonotype was counted between two and nine times. In nucleotides, the CDR3 is TGTGCCAGCAGCCTTACCCGAGCGGAGAGCACAGATACGCAGTATTTT. The encoded protein is CASSLTRAESTDTQYF. V and J are TRBV7-9 and TRBJ2-3, with TRBD2 as a possible D gene (5 bases). The CDR3 spans 16 residues. Deletions cut 5 bases from V and 0 bases from J, with 15 bases between. The germline V gene encodes CDR1 SEHNR and CDR2 FQNEAQ (reference sequence).

The J gene is TRBJ2-5, the V gene TRBV7-8; D gene uncertain. V gave up 5 bases and J gave up 3 bases, with 13 bases separating them. Germline CDR1 and CDR2: SGHVS and FQNEAQ. This CDR3 comprises 14 residues. CDR3 nucleotides: TGTGCCAGCAGCATTGGACGGCTGAAAGAGACCCAGTACTTC. Protein: CASSIGRLKETQYF.

This clonotype was counted at least ten times. This chain connects TRBV14 to TRBJ2-1, with TRBD2 matching 8 bases. The CDR3 covers 17 residues. Germline trimming cut 6 bases from V and 5 bases from J; bases unmatched to any gene: 15. CDR1 and CDR2 from the germline V gene are SGHDN and FVKESK. CDR3 region: CASSYITGGRYNNEQFF. CDR3 nucleotides: TGTGCCAGCAGTTACATCACGGGGGGGCGATACAACAATGAGCAGTTCTTC.

There are many counts of this clonotype. This chain uses TRBV5-1 with TRBJ2-3; the D is unclear. V was cut by 4 bases and J by 0 bases, with 9 bases left in between. The germline gives CDR1 SGHRS, CDR2 YFSETQ. The CDR3 runs 14 residues. The chain's CDR3 is CASSLQPSTDTQYF. In nucleotides, the CDR3 is TGCGCCAGCAGCCTACAGCCTAGCACAGATACGCAGTATTTT.